This TCR beta chain comes out of a study of shared clonotypes between healthy human individuals. The deep-level immunoSEQ assay was used. Method: immunoSEQ multiplex PCR; TCRdb's copy keeps in-frame clones and lacks some. This table holds roughly 1,800,000 clones, approximately 94% found once. Germline V CDR1 and CDR2: PRHDT, FYEKMQ (reference sequence). The CDR3 covers 16 residues. V lost 4 bases and J 0 bases, leaving 15 bases between the germline ends. Remarks on this clone: The antigen is undetermined.

Study-wide results and limits: Larger estimated richness was generally recorded for naive subsets relative to memory subsets. Tissues were not sampled, only blood, and their repertoires likely differ.

Cells designated naive CD8 were CD45RO-negative and were positively selected for CCR7, with terminally differentiated effector memory CD45RA+ cells excluded. Recent acute infections and vaccinations were absent in the healthy HIV-negative adult donors. The receptor comes from a man aged 18-30 years in good health. The V gene is TRBV13, the J gene TRBJ1-1; D perhaps matches TRBD1 (5 bases). The sample taken for sequencing was naive CD8+ T cells sorted from blood. The CDR3 DNA reads as TGTGCCAGCAGCTCCCCTCACGAGGGGTTGAACACTGAAGCTTTCTTT. Protein product: CASSSPHEGLNTEAFF.